These T cell receptor beta chains were read from a single sample in a study of blood T cell repertoires in COVID-19. TCRdb's table, derived via immunoSEQ multiplex PCR, lists solely in-frame clones and lacks some. The data contain some 65,000 clones, roughly 87% of them singletons. The specimen sequenced was peripheral blood. All receptors come from a man over 45 with COVID-19, enrolled during active disease. Each CDR3 is given with its conserved first and last residue. The D gene is left open where the match is weak. Size tells how often a clone was seen (once, few, many) or the class of an expanded clone, and some rows leave it out.

d_call: NA
j_call: TRBJ2-2
clone_size: once
v_call: TRBV11-3
cdr3_nt: TGTGCCAGCAGCTTAGGGCCTAGCACCGGGGAGCTGTTTTTT
cdr3_aa: CASSLGPSTGELFF

d_call: NA
j_call: TRBJ1-2
clone_size: NA
v_call: TRBV30
cdr3_nt: TGTGCCTACCAACCTTCTACTAGATATGGCTACACCTTC
cdr3_aa: CAYQPSTRYGYTF

d_call: TRBD2
j_call: TRBJ2-2
clone_size: NA
v_call: TRBV5-1
cdr3_nt: TGCGCCAGCAGCTCTGGACTAGCGGGAGGGGCGCGGGACACCGGGGAGCTGTTTTTT
cdr3_aa: CASSSGLAGGARDTGELFF

d_call: NA
j_call: TRBJ1-3
clone_size: NA
v_call: TRBV5-4
cdr3_nt: TGTGCCAGCAGCTTGGGCGGGGGAAACACCATATATTTT
cdr3_aa: CASSLGGGNTIYF

d_call: NA
j_call: TRBJ2-3
clone_size: NA
v_call: TRBV19
cdr3_nt: TGTGCCAGTAGTCCCCGGGGGACCGGTGCGGCAGATACGCAGTATTTT
cdr3_aa: CASSPRGTGAADTQYF

d_call: NA
j_call: TRBJ1-1
clone_size: NA
v_call: TRBV11-2
cdr3_nt: TGTGCCAGCAGCTTAGGGCTCATGAACACTGAAGCTTTCTTT
cdr3_aa: CASSLGLMNTEAFF

d_call: NA
j_call: TRBJ2-5
clone_size: NA
v_call: TRBV2
cdr3_nt: TGTGCCAGCATACAGGTGGAGACCCAGTACTTC
cdr3_aa: CASIQVETQYF

d_call: NA
j_call: TRBJ2-2
clone_size: once
v_call: TRBV15
cdr3_nt: TGTGCCACCAGCAGAGACCAGGGAACCGGGGAGCTGTTTTTT
cdr3_aa: CATSRDQGTGELFF

d_call: NA
j_call: TRBJ1-2
clone_size: NA
v_call: TRBV6-6
cdr3_nt: TGTGCCAGCATCCCCGGGGGTGGGCGCGAGGGCTACACCTTC
cdr3_aa: CASIPGGGREGYTF

d_call: TRBD1
j_call: TRBJ1-2
clone_size: NA
v_call: TRBV4-3
cdr3_nt: TGCGCCAGCAGCCAAGAACTACAGGGGTTCTACACCTTC
cdr3_aa: CASSQELQGFYTF

d_call: TRBD1
j_call: TRBJ1-2
clone_size: few
v_call: TRBV29-1
cdr3_nt: TGCAGCGTTGACTCCGGACAGGTTCACGCTAACTATGGCTACACCTTC
cdr3_aa: CSVDSGQVHANYGYTF

d_call: TRBD1
j_call: TRBJ1-2
clone_size: NA
v_call: TRBV27
cdr3_nt: TGTGCCAGCAGTCAACAGGGGAGGTATGGCTACACCTTC
cdr3_aa: CASSQQGRYGYTF

d_call: TRBD2
j_call: TRBJ2-1
clone_size: NA
v_call: TRBV7-8
cdr3_nt: TGTGCCAGCAGCTTATTGGGTTCGGGGCGGGAGAGGGGCAATGAGCAGTTCTTC
cdr3_aa: CASSLLGSGRERGNEQFF

d_call: TRBD2
j_call: TRBJ2-5
clone_size: NA
v_call: TRBV9
cdr3_nt: TGTGCCAGCAGCGTAGTCGGACTAGCGGGAGAGACCCAGTACTTC
cdr3_aa: CASSVVGLAGETQYF

d_call: TRBD2
j_call: TRBJ2-1
clone_size: NA
v_call: TRBV5-1
cdr3_nt: TGCGCCAGCAGCAGGGGAGGGGACTCAATGTACAATGAGCAGTTCTTC
cdr3_aa: CASSRGGDSMYNEQFF

d_call: NA
j_call: TRBJ2-5
clone_size: once
v_call: TRBV6-6
cdr3_nt: TGTGCCAGCAGCCGCGAGGGGGGGGGCCGAGGGACCCAGTACTTC
cdr3_aa: CASSREGGGRGTQYF

d_call: TRBD1
j_call: TRBJ1-5
clone_size: NA
v_call: TRBV19
cdr3_nt: TGTGCCAGTAGTCCAACCGGGACAGGGGAGGGCAATCAGCCCCAGCATTTT
cdr3_aa: CASSPTGTGEGNQPQHF

d_call: TRBD1
j_call: TRBJ2-7
clone_size: NA
v_call: TRBV18
cdr3_nt: TGTGCCAGCTCAGCTGGGACAGCTTCCTACGAGCAGTACTTC
cdr3_aa: CASSAGTASYEQYF

d_call: TRBD2
j_call: TRBJ2-1
clone_size: NA
v_call: TRBV28
cdr3_nt: TGTGCCAGCAGTTTAGGCGGGAGAGGGATCAATGAGCAGTTCTTC
cdr3_aa: CASSLGGRGINEQFF

d_call: TRBD1
j_call: TRBJ1-2
clone_size: NA
v_call: TRBV2
cdr3_nt: TGTGCCAGCAGTCGTCCGAGGGACAGGCGTAACTATGGCTACACCTTC
cdr3_aa: CASSRPRDRRNYGYTF

d_call: TRBD1
j_call: TRBJ1-6
clone_size: NA
v_call: TRBV5-1
cdr3_nt: TGCGCCAGCAGCTTCAGGACAGGAGGTGGTTCACCCCTCCACTTT
cdr3_aa: CASSFRTGGGSPLHF

d_call: TRBD1
j_call: TRBJ2-7
clone_size: NA
v_call: TRBV6-5
cdr3_nt: TGTGCCAGCAGTCTCAGACAGGGGACCTACGAGCAGTACTTC
cdr3_aa: CASSLRQGTYEQYF

d_call: NA
j_call: TRBJ1-5
clone_size: NA
v_call: TRBV30
cdr3_nt: TGTGCCTGGGCCGGGGGTCCGAATCAGCCCCAGCATTTT
cdr3_aa: CAWAGGPNQPQHF

d_call: NA
j_call: TRBJ1-5
clone_size: NA
v_call: TRBV24-1
cdr3_nt: TGTGCCACCAGTGATTTAGACAGGAATAGGAATCAGCCCCAGCATTTT
cdr3_aa: CATSDLDRNRNQPQHF

d_call: NA
j_call: TRBJ1-3
clone_size: NA
v_call: TRBV5-6
cdr3_nt: TGTGCCAGCAGCTCCACAGGGAGAGGGAACACCATATATTTT
cdr3_aa: CASSSTGRGNTIYF

d_call: NA
j_call: TRBJ2-7
clone_size: NA
v_call: TRBV30
cdr3_nt: TGTGCCTGGAGCAACAGGGGGGGGTTGTGGGCCGAGCAGTACTTC
cdr3_aa: CAWSNRGGLWAEQYF

d_call: NA
j_call: TRBJ2-3
clone_size: once
v_call: TRBV14
cdr3_nt: TGTGCCAGCAGCCAAGAGTCGGGGAGTGGGACAGATACGCAGTATTTT
cdr3_aa: CASSQESGSGTDTQYF

d_call: TRBD2
j_call: TRBJ2-7
clone_size: NA
v_call: TRBV5-5
cdr3_nt: TGTGCCAGCAGCCCCCTTGCGGGAGGGAACTACGAGCAGTACTTC
cdr3_aa: CASSPLAGGNYEQYF

d_call: TRBD2
j_call: TRBJ2-2
clone_size: NA
v_call: TRBV7-9
cdr3_nt: TGTGCCAGCAGCCAACTAGCGCTGAACACCGGGGAGCTGTTTTTT
cdr3_aa: CASSQLALNTGELFF

d_call: NA
j_call: TRBJ2-7
clone_size: once
v_call: TRBV5-1
cdr3_nt: TGCGCCAGCAGCGGGGCGGCGCCCTACGAGCAGTACTTC
cdr3_aa: CASSGAAPYEQYF

d_call: TRBD1
j_call: TRBJ1-1
clone_size: NA
v_call: TRBV2
cdr3_nt: TGTGCCAGCAGTGATTCTGGACAGGGGGCGCGGGTCGCTGAAGCTTTCTTT
cdr3_aa: CASSDSGQGARVAEAFF

d_call: TRBD1
j_call: TRBJ1-5
clone_size: NA
v_call: TRBV6-1
cdr3_nt: TGTGCCAGCAGTGAAACGGGTGGGACAGGGGATCAGCCCCAGCATTTT
cdr3_aa: CASSETGGTGDQPQHF

d_call: NA
j_call: TRBJ2-7
clone_size: NA
v_call: TRBV15
cdr3_nt: TGTGCCACCAGCAGAGATTATAAAAGGGGATATACTTACGAGCAGTACTTC
cdr3_aa: CATSRDYKRGYTYEQYF

d_call: TRBD2
j_call: TRBJ2-7
clone_size: NA
v_call: TRBV3-1/TRBV3-2
cdr3_nt: TGTGCCAGCAGCCATATGTGGATGTTAGCGGGAGGGGGGGCCTACGAGCAGTACTTC
cdr3_aa: CASSHMWMLAGGGAYEQYF

d_call: TRBD1
j_call: TRBJ2-7
clone_size: NA
v_call: TRBV5-1
cdr3_nt: TGCGCCAGCAGCTTGGGCCTTGGGACAGGGAAAAACTACGAGCAGTACTTC
cdr3_aa: CASSLGLGTGKNYEQYF

d_call: NA
j_call: TRBJ1-1
clone_size: NA
v_call: TRBV28
cdr3_nt: TGTGCCAGCACCGTGACATCAGCGAACACTGAAGCTTTCTTT
cdr3_aa: CASTVTSANTEAFF

d_call: NA
j_call: TRBJ2-1
clone_size: NA
v_call: TRBV11-3
cdr3_nt: TGTGCCAGCAGCTTAGGGGGGCGGCTGCTCTACAATGAGCAGTTCTTC
cdr3_aa: CASSLGGRLLYNEQFF

d_call: TRBD2
j_call: TRBJ2-7
clone_size: NA
v_call: TRBV7-9
cdr3_nt: TGTGCCAGCAGCTTACGGACTAGCGGATACGAGCAGTACTTC
cdr3_aa: CASSLRTSGYEQYF

d_call: NA
j_call: TRBJ1-1
clone_size: NA
v_call: TRBV6-5
cdr3_nt: TGTGCCAGCAGTTACTTCAGGGGACGTGGAGGCACTGAAGCTTTCTTT
cdr3_aa: CASSYFRGRGGTEAFF

d_call: NA
j_call: TRBJ1-2
clone_size: NA
v_call: TRBV6-5
cdr3_nt: TGTGCCAGCAGTTACTCGGGCAGGGAGGCTGGCTACACCTTC
cdr3_aa: CASSYSGREAGYTF

d_call: NA
j_call: TRBJ2-7
clone_size: NA
v_call: TRBV29-1
cdr3_nt: TGCAGCGTTGAAGTCTCTGCCGAGGGACTGGGTCTCTACGAGCAGTACTTC
cdr3_aa: CSVEVSAEGLGLYEQYF

d_call: NA
j_call: TRBJ1-6
clone_size: NA
v_call: TRBV11-2
cdr3_nt: TGTGCCAGCAGCCCATCTGGGGGGGCGGGTAGTAATTCACCCCTCCACTTT
cdr3_aa: CASSPSGGAGSNSPLHF

d_call: TRBD1
j_call: TRBJ2-1
clone_size: NA
v_call: TRBV6-5
cdr3_nt: TGTGCCAGCAGTCGACACAGGGGGCAATACAATGAGCAGTTCTTC
cdr3_aa: CASSRHRGQYNEQFF